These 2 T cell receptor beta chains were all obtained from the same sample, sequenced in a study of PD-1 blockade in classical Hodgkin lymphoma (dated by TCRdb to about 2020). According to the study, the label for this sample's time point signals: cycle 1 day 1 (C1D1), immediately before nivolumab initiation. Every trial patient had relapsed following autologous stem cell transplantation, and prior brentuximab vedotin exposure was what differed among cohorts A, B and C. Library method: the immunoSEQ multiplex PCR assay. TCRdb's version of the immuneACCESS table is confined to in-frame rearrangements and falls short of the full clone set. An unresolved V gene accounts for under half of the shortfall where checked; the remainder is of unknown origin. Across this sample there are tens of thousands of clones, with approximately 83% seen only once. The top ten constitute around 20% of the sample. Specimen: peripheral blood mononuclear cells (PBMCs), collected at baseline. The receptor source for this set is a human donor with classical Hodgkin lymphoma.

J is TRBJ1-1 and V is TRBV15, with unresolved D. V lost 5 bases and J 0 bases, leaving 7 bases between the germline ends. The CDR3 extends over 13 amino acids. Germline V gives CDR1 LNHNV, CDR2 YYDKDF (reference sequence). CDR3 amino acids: CATSVPMNTEAFF. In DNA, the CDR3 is TGTGCCACCAGCGTGCCGATGAACACTGAAGCTTTCTTT.

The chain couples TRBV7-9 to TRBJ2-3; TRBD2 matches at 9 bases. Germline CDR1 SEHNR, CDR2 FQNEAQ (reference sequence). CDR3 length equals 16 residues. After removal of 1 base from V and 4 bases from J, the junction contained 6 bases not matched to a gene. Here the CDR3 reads CASSLGPGLAADTQYF. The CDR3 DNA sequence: TGTGCCAGCAGCTTAGGACCGGGACTAGCAGCAGATACGCAGTATTTT.